This TCR beta chain was recorded in a study of molecular identifiers for immune sequencing clone quantification. Looking at the study overall: Four portions were sequenced after RNA from roughly 18,000 or 92,000 naive CD8 cells was split five ways in replicates.

This CDR3 comprises 15 residues. In germline, CDR1 is MGHRA, CDR2 YSYEKL. V was shortened by 1 base and J by 0 bases, with 7 bases between the two germline ends. As previously described, bulk TCR libraries were made using listed TCR primers. TCRdb ran MiXCR on the PCR reads and lists one entry per CDR3 protein. The table shows hundreds of thousands of distinct CDR3 sequences, with 25% occurring only once. The TCR comes from a human donor in good health. Some libraries in this study had Jurkat cell RNA spiked in. This chain connects TRBV4-1 to TRBJ1-3; D is ambiguous. The sample was naive CD8+ T cells from blood, with Jurkat cell RNA spiked in. Subset in this sample: FACS-sorted CD8+CD4-CCR7+CD45RA+ naive T cells. CDR3 region: CASSQARNSGNTIYF. As DNA, the CDR3 is TGCGCCAGCAGCCAAGCCCGGAACTCTGGAAACACCATATATTTT.